These 5 T cell receptor beta chains share one sample of origin, sequenced in a study of T cells in Graves' hyperthyroidism and ophthalmopathy. Amplification of TCR beta CDR3 regions used RNA as the template. With the HTBI primer set, the TCR CDR3 went through a first round of RT-PCR. TCRdb recomputed calls from the multiplex PCR reads with MiXCR, one row per CDR3 protein. This sample yields about 640,000 distinct CDR3 sequences, of which around 15% are seen a single time; roughly an eighth belongs to the top ten. Sequencing used blood. The source of these receptors is a woman in her 50s with Graves' ophthalmopathy.

As regards this clonotype: A much larger clonotype is one base distant, so this may be a read error. The genes are TRBV5-1 and TRBJ2-5, with a possible D match to TRBD1 (6 bases). Trimming cost V 1 base and J 4 bases, with 11 bases left between them. Per germline, CDR1 SGHRS and CDR2 YFSETQ. The CDR3 is 14 residues long. CDR3 sequence reads: CASSLIQGGETQYF. The CDR3 DNA is TGCGCCAGCAGCTTGATACAGGGTGGAGAGACCCAGTACTTC.

This clonotype was observed a handful of times. V is TRBV12-3 or TRBV12-4 and J is TRBJ1-2; D is ambiguous. V was clipped by 5 bases and J by 4 bases, with 8 bases between them. This CDR3 is built from 12 residues. The CDR3 spells CASSGRVYGYTF. The CDR3 region has the DNA TGTGCCAGCAGTGGCCGGGTCTATGGCTACACCTTC.

This clonotype was seen many times. This sequence joins TRBV18 and TRBJ2-7, with 9 nucleotides matching TRBD1. CDR3 size: 13 residues. Germline CDR1 reads KGHSH; CDR2 reads LQKENI. After removal of 3 bases from V and 3 bases from J, the junction contained 0 bases not matched to a gene. The CDR3 reads CASSPTGGYEQYF. CDR3 DNA: TGTGCCAGCTCACCGACAGGGGGCTACGAGCAGTACTTC. Looking up the rest from reference TRBV18 and TRBJ2-7 gives the full variable domain: NAGVMQNPRHLVRRRGQEARLRCSPMKGHSHVYWYRQLPEEGLKFMVYLQKENIIDESGMPKERFSAEFPKEGPSILRIQQVVRGDSAAYFCASSPTGGYEQYFGPGTRLTVT.

At least ten counts were recorded for this clonotype. This chain connects TRBV11-2 to TRBJ2-5; 8 bases agree with TRBD2. Germline V gene lookup returns CDR1 SGHAT and CDR2 FQNNGV. The CDR3 extends over 18 amino acids. V lost 5 bases to trimming and J lost 1 base; unmatched junction nucleotides: 15. CDR3 protein: CASSLVFGAGGFQETQYF. The CDR3 nucleotides are TGTGCCAGCAGCCTGGTATTCGGGGCGGGAGGCTTCCAAGAGACCCAGTACTTC.

With regard to this clonotype: It may be a read error: a sequence one base away is much more abundant. This sequence joins TRBV28 and TRBJ1-2; TRBD1 matches at 7 bases. This CDR3 spans 15 amino acids. J gave up 0 bases and V 3 bases, and 4 bases lay outside the gene matches. Germline CDR1 MDHEN, CDR2 SYDVKM. Written as DNA, the CDR3 is TGTGCCAGCAGTTTCACAGGGGACACTAACTATGGCTACACCTTC. Amino acid sequence: CASSFTGDTNYGYTF.